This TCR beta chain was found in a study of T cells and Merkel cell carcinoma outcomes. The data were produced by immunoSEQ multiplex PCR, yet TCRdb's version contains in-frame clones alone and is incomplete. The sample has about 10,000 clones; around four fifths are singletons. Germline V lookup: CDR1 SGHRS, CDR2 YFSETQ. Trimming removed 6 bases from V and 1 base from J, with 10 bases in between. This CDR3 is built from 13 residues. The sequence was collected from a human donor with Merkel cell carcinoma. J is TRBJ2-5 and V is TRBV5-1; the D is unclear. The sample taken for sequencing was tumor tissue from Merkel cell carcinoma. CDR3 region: CASKGSFQETQYF. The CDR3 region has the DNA TGCGCCAGCAAAGGATCCTTCCAAGAGACCCAGTACTTC. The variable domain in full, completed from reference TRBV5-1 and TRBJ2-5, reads KAGVTQTPRYLIKTRGQQVTLSCSPISGHRSVSWYQQTPGQGLQFLFEYFSETQRNKGNFPGRFSGRQFSNSRSEMNVSTLELGDSALYLCASKGSFQETQYFGPGTRLLVL.